This TCR beta chain was profiled in a study of vaccination and CD4 T cells after COVID-19. The treatment: roughly nine-day PBMC culture with coronavirus spike peptide pools or control peptides (ViraFEST assay). The junction had 6 bases not matched to a gene; V was cut back by 0 bases and J by 6 bases. The germline CDR1 and CDR2 sequences are SEHNR and FQNEAQ (reference sequence). The CDR3 is 16 residues long. With respect to this clonotype: Its target is not known.

The Oncomine TCR Beta short-read assay sequenced DNA from cultured CD4+ T cells. TCRdb used MiXCR to reprocess the PCR reads, holding one entry per CDR3 protein. The table lists about 19,000 distinct CDR3 sequences, about half of them singletons. The J gene is TRBJ2-1, the V gene TRBV7-9; 9 bases agree with TRBD1. The sequenced sample was CD4+ T cells from blood, cultured in vitro. The TCR originated in a human donor who had recovered from COVID-19. CDR3 region: CASSLAGDRVTNEQFF. The CDR3 DNA is TGTGCCAGCAGCTTAGCGGGGGACAGGGTGACCAATGAGCAGTTCTTC.